The 28 T cell receptor beta chains in this list originate from one sample, sequenced in a study of cytotoxic CD8 clonotypes in ibrutinib-treated CLL. This table comes from immunoSEQ multiplex PCR, and its TCRdb copy is limited to in-frame clones, with some not included. The sample lists 200,000 to 250,000 clones; around 75% were seen once. Here the sequenced sample was PBMCs, taken after 12 months of ibrutinib treatment. Receptors were obtained from a human donor with chronic lymphocytic leukemia.

The genes are TRBV11-1 and TRBJ1-5; tentatively, D is TRBD1 (5 bases). The CDR3 loop spans 15 amino acids. Trimming stripped 1 base from V and 1 base from J, with 8 bases between. Germline CDR1 reads SGHAT; CDR2 reads FQDESV (reference sequence). The CDR3 DNA sequence: TGTGCCAGCAGCTTAGGATGGGGGAGCAATCAGCCCCAGCATTTT. Translation: CASSLGWGSNQPQHF.

V is TRBV7-2 and J is TRBJ2-1; D may be TRBD2 (6 bases). Germline V gene sequence: CDR1 SGHTA, CDR2 FQGNSA. Trimming left V 4 bases short and J 0 bases short, with 13 bases between. The CDR3 is 16 residues long. The CDR3 protein is CASSWRGAGSYNEQFF. The CDR3 DNA reads as TGTGCCAGCAGCTGGAGGGGTGCGGGCTCCTACAATGAGCAGTTCTTC. The full variable domain, rest sourced from reference TRBV7-2 and TRBJ2-1, is GAGVSQSPSNKVTEKGKDVELRCDPISGHTALYWYRQSLGQGLEFLIYFQGNSAPDKSGLPSDRFSAERTGGSVSTLTIQRTQQEDSAVYLCASSWRGAGSYNEQFFGPGTRLTVL.

A few counts support this clone. The gene calls are TRBV6-5 and TRBJ2-5; 10 bases map to TRBD2. Germline-derived CDR1 and CDR2 are MNHEY and SVGAGI. The CDR3 is 16 amino acids. Trimming at V came to 2 bases and at J to 1 base, leaving 4 bases not matched to a gene. CDR3 protein: CASSYPEREGQETQYF. The CDR3 nucleotides are TGTGCCAGCAGTTACCCTGAGCGGGAGGGCCAAGAGACCCAGTACTTC.

This clone was picked up one time. J is TRBJ1-5 and V is TRBV18, with no clear D. Between the trimmed V and J ends, which lost 6 bases and 7 bases, there was a span of 13 bases. The germline V gene has CDR1 KGHSH and CDR2 LQKENI. The CDR3 is 13 amino acids. CDR3 sequence reads: CASSRSSEQPQHF. The CDR3 nucleotides are TGTGCCAGCTCGCGGTCCTCCGAGCAGCCCCAGCATTTT. The full variable domain, its missing parts supplied by reference TRBV18 and TRBJ1-5, is NAGVMQNPRHLVRRRGQEARLRCSPMKGHSHVYWYRQLPEEGLKFMVYLQKENIIDESGMPKERFSAEFPKEGPSILRIQQVVRGDSAAYFCASSRSSEQPQHFGDGTRLSIL.

CDR3 in amino acids: CASSAEGTGNSPLHF. CDR3 DNA: TGTGCCAGCAGTGCAGAAGGGACCGGTAATTCACCCCTCCACTTT. The chain couples TRBV2 to TRBJ1-6, with D possibly TRBD1 on 5 matching bases. Trimming took off 4 bases at V and 6 bases at J, with 13 bases between the two ends. The CDR3 loop spans 15 amino acids. In germline, CDR1 is SNHLY, CDR2 FYNNEI.

This clone was seen a few times. This chain uses TRBV9 with TRBJ2-3; D is perhaps TRBD1 (6 bases). V lost 0 bases and J 5 bases, leaving 16 bases between the germline ends. The length of the CDR3 is 16 residues. Germline CDR1 and CDR2: SGDLS and YYNGEE. The CDR3: CASSVGTRTVGDTQYF. Written as DNA, the CDR3 is TGTGCCAGCAGCGTAGGTACCAGGACAGTGGGAGATACGCAGTATTTT.

This chain uses TRBV9 with TRBJ1-4; D unresolved. V lost 0 bases to trimming and J lost 8 bases, with 14 bases between them. CDR3 length equals 15 residues. Germline CDR1 reads SGDLS; CDR2 reads YYNGEE. The CDR3 loop is CASSVAAGYREKLFF. The DNA for the CDR3 is TGTGCCAGCAGCGTAGCTGCAGGTTATCGCGAAAAACTGTTTTTT.

This chain uses TRBV30 with TRBJ2-5, with D possibly being TRBD1 (6 bases). In germline, CDR1 is GTSNPN, CDR2 SVGIG (reference sequence). V gave up 3 bases and J gave up 3 bases, with 17 bases separating them. CDR3 length: 15 amino acids. The CDR3 DNA reads as TGTGCCTGGAGCCCTCCCGGACAGCCAAAAGAGACCCAGTACTTC. It yields the protein CAWSPPGQPKETQYF.

The chain joins TRBV7-2 to TRBJ2-7, with D possibly being TRBD1 (5 bases). V dropped 5 bases and J dropped 3 bases, with 14 bases sitting between them. Germline CDR1 and CDR2: SGHTA and FQGNSA. The CDR3 totals 14 residues. DNA of the CDR3: TGTGCCAGCAGCATCCTCGGACAAAACTACGAGCAGTACTTC. Residues: CASSILGQNYEQYF.

This chain joins TRBV7-3 and TRBJ2-3, with D uncertain. The germline CDR1 and CDR2 sequences are SGHTA and FQGTGA. The V gene lost 0 bases and the J gene lost 4 bases, with 5 bases spanning the gap. CDR3 length: 13 residues. This chain's CDR3 is CASSLTWADTQYF. The CDR3 DNA is TGTGCCAGCAGCTTAACGTGGGCAGATACGCAGTATTTT.

The chain combines TRBV19 with TRBJ2-7; D may be TRBD2 (5 bases). The CDR3 consists of 12 residues. Germline V gene data show CDR1 as LNHDA and CDR2 as SQIVND (reference sequence). With 6 bases removed from V and 3 bases from J, the gap between germline ends came to 9 bases. The DNA of the CDR3 is TGTGCCAGTAGAGGGAGTAGCTACGAGCAGTACTTC. Residues: CASRGSSYEQYF.

This clone was observed a single time. The chain carries TRBV7-2 and TRBJ2-5, with TRBD1 identical over 7 bases. The V segment lost 4 bases and the J segment 1 base; nucleotides outside the gene matches: 3. Germline V lookup: CDR1 SGHTA, CDR2 FQGNSA. The CDR3 loop spans 14 amino acids. The CDR3 DNA sequence: TGTGCCAGCAGCTACCGGACAGGCCAAGAGACCCAGTACTTC. It specifies CASSYRTGQETQYF.

The chain links TRBV5-1 to TRBJ1-2; D uncertain. V was clipped by 2 bases and J by 5 bases, with 10 bases between them. The CDR3 runs to 13 residues. Germline V lookup: CDR1 SGHRS, CDR2 YFSETQ. The CDR3 is CASSFSDSYGYTF. DNA of the CDR3: TGCGCCAGCAGCTTCTCGGATTCGTATGGCTACACCTTC.

The chain is built from TRBV4-1 and TRBJ1-1; D unclear. The CDR3 spans 11 residues. The germline CDR1 and CDR2 sequences are MGHRA and YSYEKL. Between the trimmed V and J ends, which lost 1 base and 9 bases, there was a span of 6 bases. Written as DNA, the CDR3 is TGCGCCAGCAGCCAAGGGGTAAAAGCTTTCTTT. Its translation: CASSQGVKAFF.

J is TRBJ1-2 and V is TRBV5-1; the D is unclear. V lost 0 bases to trimming and J lost 4 bases, with 13 bases between them. CDR1 and CDR2 from the germline V gene are SGHRS and YFSETQ. The CDR3 contains 15 residues. Here the CDR3 DNA reads TGCGCCAGCAGCTTGGCATTGGGGTCCCGCTATGGCTACACCTTC. It yields the protein CASSLALGSRYGYTF. The full variable domain, its missing parts supplied by reference TRBV5-1 and TRBJ1-2, is KAGVTQTPRYLIKTRGQQVTLSCSPISGHRSVSWYQQTPGQGLQFLFEYFSETQRNKGNFPGRFSGRQFSNSRSEMNVSTLELGDSALYLCASSLALGSRYGYTFGSGTRLTVV.

In its sample, this clone was seen a few times. J is TRBJ2-7 and V is TRBV9, with no clear D. Germline assignment: CDR1 SGDLS and CDR2 YYNGEE. The CDR3 sequence is 14 residues long. V was trimmed by 2 bases and J by 3 bases, leaving 12 bases between them. CDR3 sequence (DNA): TGTGCCAGCAGCGTCGATAAGGGCCTCTACGAGCAGTACTTC. It is translated as CASSVDKGLYEQYF.

A few counts support this clone. The chain joins TRBV18 to TRBJ1-4; possibly TRBD1 for D (5 bases). The CDR3 totals 16 residues. Germline CDR1 and CDR2: KGHSH and LQKENI. Trimming took off 4 bases at V and 12 bases at J, with 24 bases between the two ends. CDR3 amino acids: CASSRPSGTRGRELFF. The CDR3 coding sequence is TGTGCCAGCTCACGACCATCCGGGACTCGAGGACGGGAACTGTTTTTT.

The rearrangement joins TRBV7-3 to TRBJ2-7; 9 nucleotides match TRBD2. CDR1 and CDR2 (germline): SGHTA, FQGTGA. The CDR3 contains 16 residues. Germline trimming cut 2 bases from V and 5 bases from J; bases unmatched to any gene: 10. CDR3: CASSLLASGMIDEQYF. The CDR3 nucleotides read TGTGCCAGCAGCTTACTGGCTAGCGGGATGATCGACGAGCAGTACTTC.

The chain uses TRBV7-8 and TRBJ2-6; tentatively, D is TRBD1 (6 bases). V gave up 1 base and J gave up 0 bases, with 13 bases separating them. The germline V gene has CDR1 SGHVS and CDR2 FQNEAQ. CDR3 length: 18 amino acids. The CDR3, as DNA: TGTGCCAGCAGCTTAGTTGGGGGCTCCAGCTCTGGGGCCAACGTCCTGACTTTC. Translated: CASSLVGGSSSGANVLTF.

This clone was counted between two and nine times. The chain uses TRBV29-1 and TRBJ1-2; D is perhaps TRBD1 (6 bases). The germline CDR1 and CDR2 sequences are SQVTM and ANQGSEA. The ends were cut back, 6 bases at V and 7 bases at J, with 9 bases in the middle. The length of the CDR3 is 10 residues. CDR3 bases: TGCAGCGTGGGGACAACTGGCTACACCTTC. This gives the protein CSVGTTGYTF.

This rearrangement joins TRBV27 to TRBJ2-1, with 7 bases lining up with TRBD2. CDR3 length equals 16 residues. The V gene's germline CDR1 is MNHEY and CDR2 SMNVEV (reference sequence). V trimming: 5 bases; J trimming: 6 bases; junction bases outside the gene matches: 13. The CDR3 sequence is CASSSRASGTSNEQFF. In DNA, the CDR3 is TGTGCCAGCAGTAGTAGGGCCAGCGGGACCTCCAATGAGCAGTTCTTC.

This sequence joins TRBV5-5 and TRBJ1-2; D is possibly TRBD1 (6 bases). CDR3 length: 15 residues. In germline, CDR1 is SGHKS, CDR2 YYEKEE (reference sequence). The V end was cut by 3 bases, the J end by 2 bases, with 14 bases between. The CDR3 DNA reads TGTGCCAGCAGCTACGATGGACAGCAAAACTATGGCTACACCTTC. Its translation: CASSYDGQQNYGYTF.

The V call is TRBV7-9, the J call TRBJ2-7; the D is unclear. Looked up from germline, CDR1 is SEHNR and CDR2 is FQNEAQ (reference sequence). The ends were cut back, 5 bases at V and 2 bases at J, with 10 bases in the middle. There are 13 residues in the CDR3. The CDR3 nucleotides read TGTGCCAGCAGCCAAAGCGAAGCCTACGAGCAGTACTTC. This gives the protein CASSQSEAYEQYF.

Regarding this clone: The sample carries other DNA sequences with the same CDR3. The chain employs TRBV19 and TRBJ1-2, with 7 bases aligning to TRBD1. Germline V gene data show CDR1 as LNHDA and CDR2 as SQIVND (reference sequence). The junction had 3 bases not matched to a gene; V was cut back by 6 bases and J by 2 bases. This CDR3 is built from 13 residues. The CDR3 DNA sequence: TGTGCCAGTAGGCTGACAGGGAACTATGGCTACACCTTC. The encoded protein is CASRLTGNYGYTF. Looking up the rest from reference TRBV19 and TRBJ1-2 gives the full variable domain: DGGITQSPKYLFRKEGQNVTLSCEQNLNHDAMYWYRQDPGQGLRLIYYSQIVNDFQKGDIAEGYSVSREKKESFPLTVTSAQKNPTAFYLCASRLTGNYGYTFGSGTRLTVV.

This chain connects TRBV6-5 to TRBJ1-2; D ambiguous. Germline values: CDR1 MNHEY, CDR2 SVGAGI. The CDR3 has 14 residues. Trimming stripped 0 bases from V and 0 bases from J, with 5 bases between. This chain's CDR3 is CASSYSLANYGYTF. In DNA form, the CDR3 reads TGTGCCAGCAGTTACTCTTTGGCTAACTATGGCTACACCTTC.

CDR3 in DNA: TGTGCCAGCAGTTTCAGGGGCCCCCCCGAGCAGTACTTC. Protein sequence: CASSFRGPPEQYF. The V gene is TRBV6-5, the J gene TRBJ2-7; D is perhaps TRBD1 (6 bases). V was shortened by 4 bases and J by 6 bases, with 13 bases between the two germline ends. Germline loops: CDR1 MNHEY, CDR2 SVGAGI. This CDR3 is built from 13 residues.

The rearrangement links TRBV5-1 to TRBJ1-1, with TRBD1 matching over 8 bases. The CDR3 totals 16 residues. J gave up 1 base and V 4 bases, and 9 bases lay outside the gene matches. Germline values: CDR1 SGHRS, CDR2 YFSETQ. The CDR3 loop reads CASSPPGQAANTEAFF. CDR3 nucleotides: TGCGCCAGCAGCCCCCCGGGACAGGCAGCGAACACTGAAGCTTTCTTT.

The gene calls are TRBV5-1 and TRBJ1-5; no clear D. With 1 base removed from V and 0 bases from J, the gap between germline ends came to 8 bases. The CDR3 runs to 15 residues. Germline V lookup: CDR1 SGHRS, CDR2 YFSETQ. The DNA for the CDR3 is TGCGCCAGCAGCTTGTTGCCCGATAGCAATCAGCCCCAGCATTTT. It yields the protein CASSLLPDSNQPQHF.